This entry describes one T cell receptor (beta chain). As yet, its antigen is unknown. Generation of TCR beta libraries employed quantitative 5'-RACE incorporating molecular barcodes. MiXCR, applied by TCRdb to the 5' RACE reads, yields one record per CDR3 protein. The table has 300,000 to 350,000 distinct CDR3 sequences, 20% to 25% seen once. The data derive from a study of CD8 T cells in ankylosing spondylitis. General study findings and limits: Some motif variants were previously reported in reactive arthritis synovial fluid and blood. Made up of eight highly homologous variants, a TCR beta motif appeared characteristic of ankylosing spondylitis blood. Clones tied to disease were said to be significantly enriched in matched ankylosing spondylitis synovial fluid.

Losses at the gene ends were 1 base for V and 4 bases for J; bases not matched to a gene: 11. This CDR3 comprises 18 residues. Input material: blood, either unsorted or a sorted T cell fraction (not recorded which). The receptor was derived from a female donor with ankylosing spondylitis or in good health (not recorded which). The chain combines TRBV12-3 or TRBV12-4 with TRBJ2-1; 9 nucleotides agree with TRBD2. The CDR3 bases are TGTGCCAGCAGTTTAGAGTTGGGTTGGCTAGCGGGATACAATGAGCAGTTCTTC. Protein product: CASSLELGWLAGYNEQFF.